This T cell receptor beta chain was documented in a study of blood T cell repertoires in COVID-19 (dated by TCRdb to 2018 to 2020). Background on the whole study: The collaborator samples originated in the United States, Italy and Spain and spanned the acute and convalescent phases of COVID-19. The prospective study material was composed of cDNA or gDNA derived from T cells, B-cell-depleted T cells, or PBMCs. The dataset comprised deeply sampled blood TCRbeta repertoires from subjects exposed to, actively infected with, or recovered from COVID-19. A freely available public database, intended as a resource for researchers studying the immune response to SARS-CoV-2, is where the repertoires were released. The samples were drawn from the first 160 participants of the ongoing ImmuneRACE study and from more than 1,000 subjects provided by 6 global collaborators. A de-identified subject ID, COVID-19 status, age in years and sex were almost always included in the sample metadata. HLA class I and class II types, where available, came from metadata supplied by the sample provider rather than from assay-based typing.

About this clone itself: Its antigen specificity is not known. No base quality values were provided; no much bigger clone lies one nucleotide off.

Summary of the overall study and its limitations: The amount of clinical and demographic metadata varied by source and participant and was provided uncurated.

Per the germline V gene, MNHEY is the CDR1 and SVGAGI is the CDR2. There are 12 amino acids in the CDR3, from cysteine to phenylalanine inclusive. Here the CDR3 DNA is all that survives: 36 bases in frame from base 1. Trimming removed 7 bases from V and 4 bases from J; the gene matches leave 2 bases unexplained. TCRbeta CDR3 regions were amplified from genomic DNA using the immunoSEQ Assay, a bias-controlled multiplex PCR. The published analysis was carried out like this. The number of nucleated cells in each sample was estimated from the amplification of reference gene primers within the assay. To quantify the absolute abundance of each unique TCRbeta CDR3 rearrangement, sequence reads were collapsed and filtered. For each sample, productive Simpson clonality was calculated as the square root of Simpson's diversity index over productive rearrangements. As stored in TCRdb, this immuneACCESS dataset retains in-frame rearrangements with V and J assigned. A fraction of the clones does not appear; measured against another copy, unresolved V genes explain less than half of the discrepancy, and the remainder lacks a known reason. That table supplies the V and J calls and clone size; D and trimming were determined from the DNA. Present in this sample are about 110,000 clones, approximately 82% of which were seen just once. Around a sixth of the sample is in the top ten clones.

Each collaborating institution followed its own protocols to collect whole blood in K2EDTA tubes. Collaborator samples were shipped for TCRbeta analysis as frozen whole blood, isolated PBMCs, or DNA extracted from either sample type. The rearrangement combines TRBV6-5 with TRBJ2-5; TRBD1 matches 8 bases in the middle. This clonotype was obtained from a woman aged 60-70 years with acute or convalescent COVID-19. Sequencing was carried out using peripheral blood. This receptor carries the CDR3 CASTRGLETQYF. The DNA reads TGTGCCAGCACCAGGGGGCTAGAGACCCAGTACTTC.